The present T cell receptor (beta chain) was sequenced within a study of post-analysis software for immune sequencing data. Study context: The patients showed relapsing-remitting, secondary progressive and progressive-relapsing multiple sclerosis courses. Study results and limitations: Relative to controls, patients had five TRBV segments at higher frequency, with TRBV5-6, TRBV5-1 and TRBV20-1 among these. The study found significantly lower normalized Chao1 diversity in multiple sclerosis patients than in controls.

Included in the TCR beta cDNA libraries were unique molecular identifiers. TCRdb re-derived calls from the PCR reads in MiXCR, one entry per CDR3 protein. The data hold about 770,000 distinct CDR3 sequences, with under 60% observed a single time. V shed 7 bases, J shed 2 bases, and the junction held 9 bases outside the gene matches. CDR3 length equals 15 residues. CDR1 is SGDLS and CDR2 is YYNGEE in the germline V gene. A note on this clonotype: The antigen is not known.

This TCR was sampled from a girl under 18 with multiple sclerosis. This rearrangement joins TRBV9 to TRBJ2-1, with 7 bases that match TRBD1. The sample consisted of blood. CDR3 sequence: CASGSTGVAYNEQFF. The CDR3 DNA is TGTGCCAGCGGATCAACAGGGGTAGCCTACAATGAGCAGTTCTTC.